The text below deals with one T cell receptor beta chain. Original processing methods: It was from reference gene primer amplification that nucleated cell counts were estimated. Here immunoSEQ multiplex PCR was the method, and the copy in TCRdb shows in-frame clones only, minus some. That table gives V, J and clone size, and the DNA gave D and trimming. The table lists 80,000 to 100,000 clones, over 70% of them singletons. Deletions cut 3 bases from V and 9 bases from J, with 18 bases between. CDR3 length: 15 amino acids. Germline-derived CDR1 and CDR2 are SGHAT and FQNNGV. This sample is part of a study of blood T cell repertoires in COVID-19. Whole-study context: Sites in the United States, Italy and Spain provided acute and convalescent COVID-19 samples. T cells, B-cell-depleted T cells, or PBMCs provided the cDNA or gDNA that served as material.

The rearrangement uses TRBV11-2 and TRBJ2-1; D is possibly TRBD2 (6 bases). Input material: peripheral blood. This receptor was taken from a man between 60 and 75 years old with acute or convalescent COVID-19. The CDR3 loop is CASSFVNGWEVEQFF. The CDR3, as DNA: TGTGCCAGCAGCTTTGTAAACGGGTGGGAGGTTGAGCAGTTCTTC.